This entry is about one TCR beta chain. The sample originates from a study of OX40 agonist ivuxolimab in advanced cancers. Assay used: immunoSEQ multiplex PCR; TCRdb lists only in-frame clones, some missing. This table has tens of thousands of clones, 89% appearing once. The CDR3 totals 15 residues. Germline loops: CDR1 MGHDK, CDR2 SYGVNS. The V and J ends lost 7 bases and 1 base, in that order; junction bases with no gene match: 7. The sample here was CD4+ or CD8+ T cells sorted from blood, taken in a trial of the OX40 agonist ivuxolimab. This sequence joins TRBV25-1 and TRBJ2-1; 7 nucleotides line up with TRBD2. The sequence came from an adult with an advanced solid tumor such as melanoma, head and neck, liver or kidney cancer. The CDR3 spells CASTTAGASYNEQFF. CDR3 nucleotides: TGTGCCAGCACTACGGCGGGAGCATCCTACAATGAGCAGTTCTTC.